This T cell receptor beta chain emerged from a study of T cells in Graves' hyperthyroidism and ophthalmopathy. Turning to the study itself: Upon initial diagnosis and before any treatment, peripheral blood was collected. Regarding the study as a whole: Blood held most thyroid clonotypes expanded above 0.001 frequency.

The CDR3 length is 16 residues. CDR1 and CDR2 (germline): SEHNR, FQNEAQ (reference sequence). V shed 5 bases, J shed 0 bases, and the junction held 7 bases outside the gene matches. Ophthalmopathy in the patients scored at least 3 on Clinical Activity Score and at least 4 on NOSPECS grade, lasting under 3 months. The source material, RNA transcripts, was used to amplify TCR beta CDR3 regions. HTBI primers were the set used in a first-round RT-PCR of the TCR CDR3. MiXCR, applied by TCRdb to the multiplex PCR reads, yields one record per CDR3 protein. The sample records hundreds of thousands of distinct CDR3 sequences, just under 20% being singletons. This clonotype was seen only a few times. The antigen is unknown.

The material sequenced was blood. The origin of this receptor is a man aged 35-49 years with Graves' ophthalmopathy. This chain uses TRBV7-9 with TRBJ2-3; TRBD2 matches at 8 bases. The CDR3 region has the DNA TGTGCCAGCAGCCCTAGCGGGTCACTTAGCACAGATACGCAGTATTTT. The encoded protein is CASSPSGSLSTDTQYF.